This T cell receptor beta chain was captured in a study of T cell changes during pregnancy in multiple sclerosis. The method was immunoSEQ multiplex PCR; TCRdb's version includes in-frame clones alone and lacks a portion of them. The sample yields approximately 88,000 clones, roughly 93% seen once. Germline V gene lookup returns CDR1 SGHRS and CDR2 YFSETQ. With 4 bases clipped from V and 6 bases from J, the junction kept 2 bases outside the gene matches. This CDR3 has 15 residues. The chain employs TRBV5-1 and TRBJ2-2; 14 positions agree with TRBD2. The receptor was isolated from a female donor with multiple sclerosis, enrolled in a pregnancy study. The sequencing used peripheral blood, collected in the third trimester of pregnancy. The CDR3 bases are TGCGCCAGCAGCCCGACTAGCGGGGGGGCCGGGGAGCTGTTTTTT. This translates into CASSPTSGGAGELFF.